This T cell receptor (beta chain) was found in a study of CD8 T cells in Susac syndrome. Whole-study context: Treatment at blood withdrawal was none, corticosteroids, or intravenous immunoglobulin alone in Susac syndrome patients.

Germline V CDR1 and CDR2: MNHEY, SVGEGT. This CDR3 contains 12 residues. Deletions cut 0 bases from V and 9 bases from J, with 9 bases between. Worth noting for this clonotype: The antigen remains unidentified.

Study-wide results and limits: A relatively small number of individuals underwent TCR sequencing and HLA analysis.

In contrast to the negatively isolated CD8+ and CD4+ T cells, TEMRA cells were FACS-enriched. Random-hexamer reverse transcription was applied to about 0.45 to 1 ug RNA. The CDR3 of TCR beta was amplified by immunoSEQ multiplex PCR across 54 Vbeta and 13 Jbeta. TCRdb reanalysed the immunoSEQ multiplex PCR reads using MiXCR and keeps one entry per CDR3 protein. The sample lists about 180,000 distinct CDR3 sequences; just under 95% were seen once. The source is a human donor with Susac syndrome. J is TRBJ2-7 and V is TRBV6-2 or TRBV6-3, with D uncertain. Sequenced: CD4+ T cells from PBMCs. CDR3 DNA: TGTGCCAGCAGTTACTCAGGGAATGTGCAGTACTTC. It yields the protein CASSYSGNVQYF.